This T cell receptor beta chain came from a study of vaccination and CD4 T cells after COVID-19. Study at large: Controls had a CEFX pool, an HIV-1 Nef pool, or no peptide added.

Trimming shortened V by 8 bases and J by 1 base, and 0 bases separated the two germline ends. In germline, CDR1 is SNHLY, CDR2 FYNNEI. The CDR3 spans 11 residues. Comment on this clonotype: Its target is unknown.

Cultured CD4+ T-cell DNA underwent Oncomine TCR Beta short-read sequencing. The genomic DNA was obtained from cultured CD4+ T cells by extraction with the QIAamp micro DNA kit. TCRdb re-analysed the PCR reads in MiXCR, keeping a single row per CDR3 protein. The table records 20,000 to 25,000 distinct CDR3 sequences, over 45% of them present only once. Treatment in this sample: roughly 10-day PBMC culture with coronavirus spike peptide pools or control peptides (ViraFEST assay). TCRs were sequenced by ViraFEST after antigen-specific T cells had been expanded with peptide pools. Points from the study as a whole: Spike mono-reactive status applied to 304 of 307 vaccine-specific clones in convalescent patients.

The source is a human donor who had recovered from COVID-19. The chain carries TRBV2 and TRBJ1-6; D ambiguous. Sequencing was performed on CD4+ T cells from blood, cultured in vitro. CDR3 in DNA: TGTGCCAGCTCCTATAATTCACCCCTCCACTTT. Its protein product is CASSYNSPLHF.